Listed below are T cell receptor beta chains from one sample, sequenced in a study of long-term antiretroviral therapy in people with HIV. Assay: immunoSEQ multiplex PCR; the TCRdb copy retains only in-frame clones and omits some. The table lists 18,000 or so clones, 91% of them singletons. The sequencing here drew on unsorted PBMCs, taken 3 years after starting antiretroviral therapy. The receptors derive from a man over 45 with HIV. CDR3s include the opening cysteine and the closing phenylalanine or tryptophan. D genes are given only for firm matches. Rows give clone size only sometimes, using once, few, many, or a class for an expanded clone.

j_call clone_size d_call v_call cdr3_nt cdr3_aa
TRBJ1-1 NA TRBD1 TRBV5-1 TGCGCCAGCAGTCCATGGACAGGGCTGAACACTGAAGCTTTCTTT CASSPWTGLNTEAFF
TRBJ1-2 NA NA TRBV10-2 TGCGCCAGCAGCGATCCTGGGGATAGCTATGGCTACACCTTC CASSDPGDSYGYTF
TRBJ1-1 NA NA TRBV28 TGTGCCGACCCCCCCCCTCCGGGACATACGAACACTGAAGCTTTCTTT CADPPPPGHTNTEAFF
TRBJ1-1 NA NA TRBV15 TGTGCCACCAGCAGGGGAAGTGGCACTGAAGCTTTCTTT CATSRGSGTEAFF
TRBJ2-3 once TRBD2 TRBV7-2 TGTGCCAGCAGCCGCTCGAAAACTAGCGGGCTTATCTTGGATACGCAGTATTTT CASSRSKTSGLILDTQYF
TRBJ1-2 NA NA TRBV29-1 TGCAGCGTGGGAGACCCGGGCTACACCTTC CSVGDPGYTF
TRBJ2-7 NA NA TRBV7-2 TGTGCCAGCAGCTTAGCCAGCGGCACGCAGTACTTC CASSLASGTQYF
TRBJ2-7 NA TRBD1 TRBV10-1 TGCGCCAGCTCATCGCCGGGACAGGGGACCCACGAGCAGTACTTC CASSSPGQGTHEQYF
TRBJ2-2 few NA TRBV30 TGTGCCTGGAGTGTGGTCGGGGAGCTGTTTTTT CAWSVVGELFF
TRBJ1-5 NA NA TRBV7-9 TGTGCCAGCAGCTTAGGACAGAGTATGAATCAGCCCCAGCATTTT CASSLGQSMNQPQHF
TRBJ2-3 NA NA TRBV11-2 TGTGCCAGCAGCTTAAGCGGAACAGATACGCAGTATTTT CASSLSGTDTQYF
TRBJ1-5 NA TRBD1 TRBV30 TGTGCCTGGAGTATGGGACAGGGGTACAATCAGCCCCAGCATTTT CAWSMGQGYNQPQHF
TRBJ1-3 once NA TRBV9 TGTGCCAGCAGCGAGCAAGACAGCTCTGGAAACACCATATATTTT CASSEQDSSGNTIYF
TRBJ1-4 NA NA TRBV2 TGTGCCAGCAGTGAATATAGAGAGACTAATGAAAAACTGTTTTTT CASSEYRETNEKLFF
TRBJ1-1 NA NA TRBV19 TGTGCCAGTAGTAACCGGGGAAAGAACACTGAAGCTTTCTTT CASSNRGKNTEAFF
TRBJ2-7 NA TRBD1 TRBV27 TGTGCCAGCAGGAAGGGGGCTAGCTCCTACGAGCAGTACTTC CASRKGASSYEQYF
TRBJ2-3 NA TRBD2 TRBV19 TGTGCCAGTAGTATTTATCCGGGACTAGCGGGCACAGATACGCAGTATTTT CASSIYPGLAGTDTQYF
TRBJ2-3 once TRBD2 TRBV7-9 TGTGCCAGCAGCTTAGCCGGGACTAGCGGCCCTCAGACGCAGTATTTT CASSLAGTSGPQTQYF
TRBJ1-2 NA TRBD1 TRBV19 TGTGCCAGTAGTCAGGGGGCATGGGGCTACACCTTC CASSQGAWGYTF
TRBJ1-6 NA TRBD1 TRBV4-3 TGCGCCAGCAGCCAAGGGACCGGGACAGGCGGTTCACCCCTCCACTTT CASSQGTGTGGSPLHF
TRBJ1-4 once NA TRBV6-1 TGTGCCAGCAGTGTGGAGGCAACTAATGAAAAACTGTTTTTT CASSVEATNEKLFF
TRBJ2-7 NA TRBD1 TRBV11-2 TGTGCCAGCTCCCAGGCAGGGGGCGTATACGAGCAGTACTTC CASSQAGGVYEQYF
TRBJ2-3 NA TRBD2 TRBV12-5 TGTGCTAGTGGTTTGGTAGTATTGACTAGCGGGGGGGGTGTGGATACGCAGTATTTT CASGLVVLTSGGGVDTQYF
TRBJ1-2 NA TRBD1 TRBV5-1 TGCGCCAGCAGCGACCAAGACAGGGGGCGGCCGGGCTACACCTTC CASSDQDRGRPGYTF
TRBJ2-7 NA TRBD1 TRBV5-1 TGCGCCAGCAGCTTGGCCACAGGGGATGGTTACGAGCAGTACTTC CASSLATGDGYEQYF
TRBJ2-7 NA NA TRBV6-6 TGTGCCAGCAGTCAGGGTTCCTACGAGCAGTACTTC CASSQGSYEQYF
TRBJ2-7 NA NA TRBV30 TGTGCTCGGTCCGGGGAAACATACGAGCAGTACTTC CARSGETYEQYF
TRBJ2-1 NA TRBD2 TRBV29-1 TGCAGCGTTGACGGCCTAGCGGGGGGGATCAATGAGCAGTTCTTC CSVDGLAGGINEQFF
TRBJ1-2 once NA TRBV4-3 TGCGCCAGCAGCCAAGATGGGGCAGGGAACTATGGCTACACCTTC CASSQDGAGNYGYTF
TRBJ1-2 NA TRBD1 TRBV7-2 TGTGCCAGCAGCTTAGTCACAGGGGAGGTGGATAACTATGGCTACACCTTC CASSLVTGEVDNYGYTF
TRBJ2-7 NA NA TRBV4-1 TGCGCCAGCAGCCAAGATCAGAGTCCCGAGCAGTACTTC CASSQDQSPEQYF
TRBJ2-6 NA NA TRBV7-3 TGTGCCAGCAGCCCGGGCCCCCAGGGGACAAGCTCTGGGGCCAACGTCCTGACTTTC CASSPGPQGTSSGANVLTF
TRBJ1-5 NA NA TRBV19 TGTGCCAGTAGTAAGGGGTTTTCGGGGACTTCTAGCAATCAGCCCCAGCATTTT CASSKGFSGTSSNQPQHF
TRBJ2-3 NA NA TRBV11-2 TGTGCCAGCATGGGGGGTCCTTCGCTCACAGATACGCAGTATTTT CASMGGPSLTDTQYF
TRBJ1-1 NA NA TRBV19 TGTGCCAGTAGTATAGTTGCGAGAGCCCAAGGGGACACTGAAGCTTTCTTT CASSIVARAQGDTEAFF
TRBJ2-7 NA TRBD1 TRBV19 TGTGCCAGTAGTATGACAGGGGAAGACTACGAGCAGTACTTC CASSMTGEDYEQYF
TRBJ2-4 NA TRBD1 TRBV5-4 TGTGCCAGCAGCTCGGGACAGGGGGTAGCCAAAAACATTCAGTACTTC CASSSGQGVAKNIQYF
TRBJ1-5 NA TRBD1 TRBV6-6 TGTGCCAGCAGTTCGACAGGGGGTTACAATCAGCCCCAGCATTTT CASSSTGGYNQPQHF